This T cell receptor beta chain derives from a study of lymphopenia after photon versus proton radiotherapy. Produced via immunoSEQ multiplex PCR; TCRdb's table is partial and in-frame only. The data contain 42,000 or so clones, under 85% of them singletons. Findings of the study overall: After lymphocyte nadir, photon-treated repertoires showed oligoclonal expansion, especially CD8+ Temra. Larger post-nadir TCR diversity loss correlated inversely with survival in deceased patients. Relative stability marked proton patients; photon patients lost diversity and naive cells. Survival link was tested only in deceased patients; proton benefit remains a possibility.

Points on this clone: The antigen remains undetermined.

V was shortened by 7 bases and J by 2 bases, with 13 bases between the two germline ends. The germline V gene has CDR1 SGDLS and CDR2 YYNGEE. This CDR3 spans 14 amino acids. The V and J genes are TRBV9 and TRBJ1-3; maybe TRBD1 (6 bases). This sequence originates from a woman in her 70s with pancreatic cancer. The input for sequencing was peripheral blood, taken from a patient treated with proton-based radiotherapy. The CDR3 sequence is CASSGAGTGNTIYF. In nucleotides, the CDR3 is TGTGCCAGCTCGGGGGCAGGAACTGGAAACACCATATATTTT.